In this sample, the clone carrying this T cell receptor (beta chain) turned up a few times. Its antigen is unidentified. TCR cDNA libraries were made from RNA using a previously described, modified protocol. MiXCR, run by TCRdb on the 5' RACE reads, gives a single entry per CDR3 protein. The sample carries roughly 380,000 distinct CDR3 sequences, more than 25% recorded once. This entry comes from a study of identical twins' blood T cells. Trimming removed 7 bases at V and 12 bases at J, with 9 bases between. This CDR3 region has 8 residues. Germline V gene lookup returns CDR1 SQVTM and CDR2 ANQGSEA. Study-wide results and caveats: Twins shared more top CDR3 clonotypes than unrelated donors did. Environmental influences on twin similarity could not be excluded.

Three pairs of healthy female monozygous twins were the donors. This sequence joins TRBV29-1 and TRBJ1-1; no definite D call. This clonotype originated in a woman aged 18-49 years in good health. Source material: PBMCs. The CDR3 coding sequence is TGCAGCGGCCCGGGAACTTTCTTT. Encoded protein: CSGPGTFF.